Below are 10 T cell receptor beta chains sequenced from a single sample in a study of blood T cell repertoires in COVID-19. Libraries were prepared by immunoSEQ multiplex PCR; TCRdb keeps only in-frame clonotypes and omits some of them. Of roughly 260,000 clones listed, approximately 86% are singletons. Sequencing was carried out using PBMCs or T cells enriched from blood (not recorded which). The receptors here all came from a woman aged 30 to 39 with acute COVID-19.

The chain recombines TRBV28 with TRBJ1-6; TRBD1 might be the D (5 bases). The germline V gene encodes CDR1 MDHEN and CDR2 SYDVKM. Trimming took 2 bases from V and 0 from J, leaving 11 bases between them. This CDR3 is 17 amino acids long. CDR3 region: CASSLRTGGSYNSPLHF. The CDR3 DNA follows: TGTGCCAGCAGTTTACGGACGGGGGGCTCCTATAATTCACCCCTCCACTTT.

The chain combines TRBV5-5 with TRBJ2-7; the match to TRBD2 covers 10 bases. With V trimmed by 4 bases and J by 2 bases, 9 bases remained unmatched. Germline V gene sequence: CDR1 SGHKS, CDR2 YYEKEE (reference sequence). This CDR3 has 16 residues. CDR3 DNA sequence: TGTGCCAGCAGCGGTGGGGCAAGCGGGAGGGCCTACGAGCAGTACTTC. Encoded protein: CASSGGASGRAYEQYF.

The V call is TRBV10-3, the J call TRBJ2-7; 9 nucleotides align to TRBD1. The CDR3 spans 13 residues. V shed 7 bases and J 4 bases; nucleotides not matched to a gene: 5. CDR1 ENHRY and CDR2 SYGVKD come from the germline V gene. CDR3 nucleotide sequence: TGTGCCATCAAGGGACAGGGAGGATACGAGCAGTACTTC. Translating gives CAIKGQGGYEQYF.

With regard to this clone: This CDR3 is also generated by other DNA sequences in the sample. The chain links TRBV5-1 to TRBJ1-1, with D possibly being TRBD1 (5 bases). V lost 2 bases, J lost 1 base, and 6 bases lay in between. CDR1 is SGHRS and CDR2 is YFSETQ in the germline V gene. The CDR3 has 13 residues. The CDR3 reads CASSFGQNTEAFF. The DNA of the CDR3 is TGCGCCAGCAGCTTCGGACAGAACACTGAAGCTTTCTTT.

This chain links TRBV18 with TRBJ2-2; a weak D match, TRBD1 (5 bases). Looked up from germline, CDR1 is KGHSH and CDR2 is LQKENI. This CDR3 has 14 amino acids. V lost 0 bases and J 3 bases, leaving 5 bases between the germline ends. As DNA, the CDR3 is TGTGCCAGCTCACCACCGACAGACACCGGGGAGCTGTTTTTT. It translates to CASSPPTDTGELFF.

This rearrangement joins TRBV3-1 (or the pseudogene TRBV3-2) to TRBJ1-6; D possibly corresponds to TRBD1 (5 bases). The CDR3 sequence is 15 residues long. Between the trimmed V and J ends, which lost 2 bases and 10 bases, there was a span of 15 bases. The germline V gene encodes CDR1 LGHDT and CDR2 YNNKEL (reference sequence). CDR3 region: CASSQRVGGDSPLHF. The DNA for the CDR3 is TGTGCCAGCAGCCAAAGGGTAGGAGGGGACTCACCCCTCCACTTT.

The genes are TRBV29-1 and TRBJ1-2, with 7 bases matching TRBD1. The V gene end was trimmed by 7 bases and the J gene end by 2 bases; junction bases not matched to a gene: 4. The CDR3 is 12 amino acids. CDR1 and CDR2 from the germline V gene are SQVTM and ANQGSEA. CDR3 amino acids: CSAQTGNYGYTF. DNA for the CDR3: TGCAGCGCCCAGACAGGGAACTATGGCTACACCTTC.

The rearrangement joins TRBV7-9 to TRBJ2-5; 8 nucleotides agree with TRBD1. Germline CDR1 SEHNR, CDR2 FQNEAQ (reference sequence). V was pared by 0 bases and J by 5 bases, with 11 bases of the junction left unmatched. The CDR3 totals 17 residues. CDR3 region: CASSLAPAGGIGETQYF. The DNA of the CDR3 is TGTGCCAGCAGCTTAGCCCCGGCAGGGGGCATCGGCGAGACCCAGTACTTC.

Details on this clone: The same CDR3 also results from other DNA sequences found in this sample. Written as DNA, the CDR3 is TGTGCCAGCAGCTTGGCGGGGTACCAAGAGACCCAGTACTTC. It yields the protein CASSLAGYQETQYF. The chain combines TRBV5-4 with TRBJ2-5; possibly TRBD2 for D (5 bases). Between the trimmed V and J ends, which lost 0 bases and 0 bases, there was a span of 6 bases. The CDR3 length is 14 residues. Germline V gives CDR1 SGHNT, CDR2 YYREEE (reference sequence).

The J gene is TRBJ1-2, the V gene TRBV2; TRBD1 is a possible D gene (5 bases). CDR1 SNHLY and CDR2 FYNNEI come from the germline V gene. The CDR3 length is 13 residues. Trimming left V 5 bases short and J 2 bases short, with 9 bases between. The CDR3 loop is CASSLDRNYGYTF. The CDR3 bases are TGTGCCAGCAGTCTAGACAGAAACTATGGCTACACCTTC.